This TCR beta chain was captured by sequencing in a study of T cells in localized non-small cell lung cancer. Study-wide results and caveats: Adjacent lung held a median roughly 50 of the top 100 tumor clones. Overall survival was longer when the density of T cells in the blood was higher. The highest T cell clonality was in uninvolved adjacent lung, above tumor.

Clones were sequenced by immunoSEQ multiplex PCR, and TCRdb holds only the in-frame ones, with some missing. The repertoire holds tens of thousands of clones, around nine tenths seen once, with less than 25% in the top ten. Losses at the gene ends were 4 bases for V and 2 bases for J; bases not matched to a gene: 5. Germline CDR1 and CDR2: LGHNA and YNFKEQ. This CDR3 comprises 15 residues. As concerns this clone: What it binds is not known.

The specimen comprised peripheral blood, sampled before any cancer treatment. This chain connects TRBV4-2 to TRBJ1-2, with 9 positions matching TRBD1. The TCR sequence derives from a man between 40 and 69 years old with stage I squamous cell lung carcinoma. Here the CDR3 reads CASSPRGQGNYGYTF. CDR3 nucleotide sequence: TGTGCCAGCAGCCCTCGGGGACAGGGAAACTATGGCTACACCTTC.